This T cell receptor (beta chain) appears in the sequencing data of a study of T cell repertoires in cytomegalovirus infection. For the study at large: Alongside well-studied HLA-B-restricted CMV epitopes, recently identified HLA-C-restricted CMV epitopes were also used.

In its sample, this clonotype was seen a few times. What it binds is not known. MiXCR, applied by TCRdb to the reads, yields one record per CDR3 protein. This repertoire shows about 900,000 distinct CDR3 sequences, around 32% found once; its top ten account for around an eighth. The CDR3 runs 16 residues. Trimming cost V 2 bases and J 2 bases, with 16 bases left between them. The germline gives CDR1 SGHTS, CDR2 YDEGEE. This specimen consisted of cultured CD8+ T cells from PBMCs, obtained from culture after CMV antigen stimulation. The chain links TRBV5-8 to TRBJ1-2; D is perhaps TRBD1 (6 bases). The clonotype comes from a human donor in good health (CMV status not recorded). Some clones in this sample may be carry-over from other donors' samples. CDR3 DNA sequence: TGTGCCAGCAGCTTCGGATACAGGGTCCCCAACTATGGCTACACCTTC. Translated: CASSFGYRVPNYGYTF.